The 30 T cell receptor beta chains below all came from one sample that was sequenced in a study of OX40 agonist ivuxolimab in advanced cancers. Assay used: immunoSEQ multiplex PCR; TCRdb lists only in-frame clones, some missing. The sample contains some 96,000 clones, 89% of which appear only once. The source was CD4+ or CD8+ T cells sorted from blood, collected in a trial of the OX40 agonist ivuxolimab. The receptor set was obtained from an adult with an advanced solid tumor such as melanoma, head and neck, liver or kidney cancer.

The V gene is TRBV18, the J gene TRBJ2-2; D gene unclear. Germline V gene sequence: CDR1 KGHSH, CDR2 LQKENI. V lost 6 bases to trimming and J lost 6 bases, with 11 bases between them. The CDR3 has 13 residues. In DNA form, the CDR3 reads TGTGCCAGCTCCCCATCGCGCGCCGGGGAGCTGTTTTTT. This codes for CASSPSRAGELFF.

V and J are TRBV7-8 and TRBJ2-7; TRBD1 matches at 9 bases. The trim removed 1 base at V and 3 bases at J, leaving 1 base unmatched. The CDR3 contains 14 residues. Germline V CDR1 and CDR2: SGHVS, FQNEAQ. CDR3 amino acids: CASSLGTGVYEQYF. CDR3 sequence (DNA): TGTGCCAGCAGCTTAGGGACAGGGGTCTACGAGCAGTACTTC.

The CDR3 loop reads CASSYYPTTEAFF. The CDR3 region has the DNA TGTGCCAGCAGTTACTACCCGACCACTGAAGCTTTCTTT. This chain connects TRBV6-5 to TRBJ1-1; D not certain. Germline V lookup: CDR1 MNHEY, CDR2 SVGAGI. This CDR3 spans 13 amino acids. Trimming removed 1 base at V and 4 bases at J, with 7 bases between.

J is TRBJ2-3 and V is TRBV10-1, with TRBD2 matching 12 bases. This CDR3 spans 20 amino acids. The trim removed 5 bases at V and 4 bases at J, leaving 19 bases unmatched. From germline, CDR1 is WNHNN and CDR2 SYGVQD (reference sequence). The CDR3: CASSKGRGLAGGLDADTQYF. Here the CDR3 DNA reads TGCGCCAGCAGTAAGGGGAGAGGCCTAGCGGGAGGGTTAGACGCAGATACGCAGTATTTT.

V and J are TRBV5-4 and TRBJ2-3; 10 bases map to TRBD2. This CDR3 comprises 15 residues. V lost 2 bases and J lost 1; bases outside the gene matches: 1. The germline gives CDR1 SGHNT, CDR2 YYREEE (reference sequence). CDR3 bases: TGTGCCAGCAGCTTAGCGGGGGGGCGCACAGATACGCAGTATTTT. This gives the protein CASSLAGGRTDTQYF.

The CDR3 DNA follows: TGTGCCAGCGTCGGCAGGGCACAAGAGACCCAGTACTTC. The encoded protein is CASVGRAQETQYF. The chain combines TRBV6-5 with TRBJ2-5; D possibly corresponds to TRBD1 (5 bases). Germline CDR1 reads MNHEY; CDR2 reads SVGAGI. With 8 bases removed from V and 2 bases from J, the gap between germline ends came to 12 bases. The CDR3 runs to 13 residues.

The chain links TRBV6-1 to TRBJ1-2; unclear D gene. Germline-derived CDR1 and CDR2 are MNHNS and SASEGT. The CDR3 consists of 13 residues. V lost 5 bases to trimming and J lost 3 bases, with 10 bases between them. The chain's CDR3 is CASSRTEHYGYTF. DNA for the CDR3: TGTGCCAGCAGTAGGACGGAACACTATGGCTACACCTTC.

The V gene is TRBV5-1, the J gene TRBJ1-3; TRBD1 might be the D (5 bases). CDR3 length: 13 residues. V was trimmed by 5 bases and J by 7 bases, leaving 13 bases between them. Germline assignment: CDR1 SGHRS and CDR2 YFSETQ. The CDR3 protein is CASRGDPGNTIYF. CDR3 in DNA: TGCGCCAGCAGGGGGGACCCCGGGAACACCATATATTTT. Looking up the rest from reference TRBV5-1 and TRBJ1-3 gives the full variable domain: KAGVTQTPRYLIKTRGQQVTLSCSPISGHRSVSWYQQTPGQGLQFLFEYFSETQRNKGNFPGRFSGRQFSNSRSEMNVSTLELGDSALYLCASRGDPGNTIYFGEGSWLTVV.

This sequence joins TRBV7-6 and TRBJ2-7; possible D gene TRBD2, 5 bases. Germline lookup yields CDR1 SGHVS and CDR2 FNYEAQ. Deletions cut 5 bases from V and 2 bases from J, with 16 bases between. The CDR3 is 15 residues long. The chain's CDR3 is CASSPLRGSPYEQYF. CDR3 DNA: TGTGCCAGCAGCCCCCTCCGGGGAAGTCCCTACGAGCAGTACTTC.

The V call is TRBV27, the J call TRBJ1-4, with TRBD1 identical over 7 bases. The CDR3 covers 14 residues. CDR1 is MNHEY, CDR2 SMNVEV, per germline (reference sequence). The J segment lost 8 bases and the V segment lost 3 bases, leaving 6 bases of the junction unmatched. The CDR3 here is CASSLLGQREKLFF. The CDR3 DNA follows: TGTGCCAGCAGTTTGTTGGGACAGAGGGAAAAACTGTTTTTT.

J is TRBJ2-1 and V is TRBV9; 7 positions agree with TRBD2. The germline gives CDR1 SGDLS, CDR2 YYNGEE. The V and J ends lost 3 bases and 3 bases, in that order; junction bases with no gene match: 12. CDR3 size: 17 residues. CDR3 bases: TGTGCCAGCAGCGCCTACACTAGCGCAATGAGCTACAATGAGCAGTTCTTC. It codes for CASSAYTSAMSYNEQFF.

The chain combines TRBV6-1 with TRBJ2-2; D gene unclear. Germline loops: CDR1 MNHNS, CDR2 SASEGT. The CDR3 is made up of 14 amino acids. Trimming removed 2 bases from V and 1 base from J, with 5 bases in between. The CDR3 DNA sequence: TGTGCCAGCAGTGAAATACTGAACACCGGGGAGCTGTTTTTT. Protein: CASSEILNTGELFF.

The chain joins TRBV6-6 to TRBJ2-5; 8 bases fit TRBD1. Looked up from germline, CDR1 is MNHNY and CDR2 is SVGAGI (reference sequence). This CDR3 spans 15 amino acids. The V gene end was trimmed by 2 bases and the J gene end by 5 bases; junction bases not matched to a gene: 7. The CDR3 sequence is CASSYPGQGGETQYF. The CDR3 region has the DNA TGTGCCAGCAGTTACCCCGGACAGGGCGGCGAGACCCAGTACTTC.

V gene TRBV29-1 combines with J gene TRBJ1-2; the D gene is possibly TRBD1 (6 bases). In germline, CDR1 is SQVTM, CDR2 ANQGSEA. The V gene lost 0 bases and the J gene lost 6 bases, with 17 bases spanning the gap. The CDR3 is 15 amino acids. CDR3 loop: CSVEDQGRTPDGYTF. The CDR3 DNA follows: TGCAGCGTTGAAGATCAGGGGCGGACTCCCGATGGCTACACCTTC. Supplemented by reference TRBV29-1 and TRBJ1-2, the full variable domain reads SAVISQKPSRDICQRGTSLTIQCQVDSQVTMMFWYRQQPGQSLTLIATANQGSEATYESGFVIDKFPISRPNLTFSTLTVSNMSPEDSSIYLCSVEDQGRTPDGYTFGSGTRLTVV.

There are a few counts of this clone. V gene TRBV6-1 combines with J gene TRBJ2-7, with a weak D call TRBD2 (5 bases). V lost 4 bases and J 3 bases, leaving 10 bases between the germline ends. The CDR3 has 13 residues. CDR1 is MNHNS, CDR2 SASEGT, per germline. The CDR3 nucleotides read TGTGCCAGCAGTGTTCGGGGATTCTACGAGCAGTACTTC. Amino acids: CASSVRGFYEQYF.

This chain links TRBV7-8 with TRBJ2-7; perhaps TRBD2 as D (7 bases). Germline V gene sequence: CDR1 SGHVS, CDR2 FQNEAQ. The V gene lost 0 bases and the J gene lost 7 bases, with 25 bases spanning the gap. The CDR3 is made up of 18 amino acids. The CDR3 is CASSLARRGSGGLWEQYF. The CDR3 DNA reads as TGTGCCAGCAGCTTAGCGAGAAGGGGCTCGGGGGGCCTCTGGGAGCAGTACTTC. Supplemented by reference TRBV7-8 and TRBJ2-7, the full variable domain reads GAGVSQSPRYKVAKRGQDVALRCDPISGHVSLFWYQQALGQGPEFLTYFQNEAQLDKSGLPSDRFFAERPEGSVSTLKIQRTQQEDSAVYLCASSLARRGSGGLWEQYFGPGTRLTVT.

The CDR3 is CSVGRLAPDTQYF. In DNA form, the CDR3 reads TGCAGCGTAGGCCGACTAGCGCCAGATACGCAGTATTTT. The J gene is TRBJ2-3, the V gene TRBV29-1; 8 nucleotides line up with TRBD2. Per germline, CDR1 SQVTM and CDR2 ANQGSEA. The trim removed 6 bases at V and 4 bases at J, leaving 6 bases unmatched. The CDR3 is made up of 13 amino acids.

J is TRBJ2-4 and V is TRBV5-1, with 8 positions matching TRBD1. This CDR3 has 17 amino acids. The ends lost 3 bases at V and 0 bases at J; junction bases unmatched: 8. Germline V gene lookup returns CDR1 SGHRS and CDR2 YFSETQ. The CDR3 sequence is CASSWGDRGKAKNIQYF. Written as DNA, the CDR3 is TGCGCCAGCAGCTGGGGCGACAGGGGAAAAGCCAAAAACATTCAGTACTTC.

The rearrangement uses TRBV19 and TRBJ1-2; unclear D gene. The CDR3 runs to 14 residues. Trimming removed 3 bases at V and 1 base at J, with 9 bases between. Germline CDR1 and CDR2: LNHDA and SQIVND (reference sequence). Here the CDR3 reads CASSISVLNYGYTF. CDR3 nucleotide sequence: TGTGCCAGTAGTATCTCAGTTCTTAACTATGGCTACACCTTC.

The V call is TRBV10-1, the J call TRBJ1-4, with a possible D match to TRBD1 (5 bases). V was cut by 6 bases and J by 9 bases, with 17 bases left in between. Germline values: CDR1 WNHNN, CDR2 SYGVQD (reference sequence). This CDR3 has 14 residues. This chain's CDR3 is CASSATGTGQKLFF. CDR3 sequence (DNA): TGCGCCAGCAGCGCGACCGGGACGGGGCAAAAACTGTTTTTT.

This clone was counted a few times. The V call is TRBV19, the J call TRBJ1-1; 9 nucleotides align to TRBD1. The CDR3 sequence is 14 residues long. CDR1 and CDR2 from the germline V gene are LNHDA and SQIVND (reference sequence). The junction had 6 bases not matched to a gene; V was cut back by 5 bases and J by 5 bases. In DNA, the CDR3 is TGTGCCAGTAGTCCGGGGACAGGGCCAACTGAAGCTTTCTTT. Translating it yields CASSPGTGPTEAFF. Together with reference TRBV19 and TRBJ1-1, the CDR3 gives the full variable domain: DGGITQSPKYLFRKEGQNVTLSCEQNLNHDAMYWYRQDPGQGLRLIYYSQIVNDFQKGDIAEGYSVSREKKESFPLTVTSAQKNPTAFYLCASSPGTGPTEAFFGQGTRLTVV.

This rearrangement joins TRBV4-1 to TRBJ2-1; 8 nucleotides match TRBD2. The CDR3 consists of 16 residues. The V gene's germline CDR1 is MGHRA and CDR2 YSYEKL. V was pared by 0 bases and J by 6 bases, with 7 bases of the junction left unmatched. For the CDR3, the DNA is TGCGCCAGCAGCCAAGATGGAACAGGACTAGCCAATGAGCAGTTCTTC. Its protein product is CASSQDGTGLANEQFF.

The chain recombines TRBV19 with TRBJ1-1; D is perhaps TRBD1 (5 bases). The germline gives CDR1 LNHDA, CDR2 SQIVND (reference sequence). V was shortened by 1 base and J by 1 base, with 19 bases between the two germline ends. This CDR3 region has 18 residues. The CDR3 DNA follows: TGTGCCAGTAGTATAGGGGTCTGGGGCAGTGGGACGAACACTGAAGCTTTCTTT. Translation gives CASSIGVWGSGTNTEAFF.

The CDR3 coding sequence is TGTGCCAGCAGTTTTCGACAGGGGGGACAGGGGACCCAGTACTTC. Translation gives CASSFRQGGQGTQYF. The rearrangement uses TRBV6-6 and TRBJ2-5; 9 bases fit TRBD1. The CDR3 spans 15 residues. Trimming took 4 bases from V and 7 from J; bases not matched to a gene: 10. Germline assignment: CDR1 MNHNY and CDR2 SVGAGI (reference sequence).

The chain joins TRBV2 to TRBJ2-4, with TRBD2 matching over 9 bases. Germline CDR1 and CDR2: SNHLY and FYNNEI. The V and J ends lost 6 bases and 11 bases, in that order; junction bases with no gene match: 17. This CDR3 contains 16 residues. CDR3 in DNA: TGTGCCAGCAGGGGCGGGACTAGCCTCGGTATTGCCCTTCAGTACTTC. Translated: CASRGGTSLGIALQYF.

The V call is TRBV27, the J call TRBJ2-6; maybe TRBD1 (5 bases). The length of the CDR3 is 18 residues. V lost 6 bases and J 4 bases, leaving 22 bases between the germline ends. Germline CDR1 and CDR2: MNHEY and SMNVEV (reference sequence). This CDR3 is CASSHPPTRVGGANVLTF. The CDR3 DNA reads TGTGCCAGCAGCCATCCTCCGACCAGGGTTGGGGGGGCCAACGTCCTGACTTTC.

In this sample, this clone turned up once. This sequence joins TRBV27 and TRBJ2-1, with 11 bases aligning to TRBD2. With V trimmed by 2 bases and J by 12 bases, 6 bases remained unmatched. The germline CDR1 and CDR2 sequences are MNHEY and SMNVEV (reference sequence). This CDR3 spans 14 amino acids. In DNA, the CDR3 is TGTGCCAGCAGTTTACTACTAGCGGGAGACGTGCAGTTCTTC. It specifies CASSLLLAGDVQFF.

The chain recombines TRBV18 with TRBJ2-1; D uncertain. Deletions cut 0 bases from V and 0 bases from J, with 9 bases between. Germline values: CDR1 KGHSH, CDR2 LQKENI. This CDR3 is built from 16 residues. The CDR3 region has the DNA TGTGCCAGCTCACCACCAGGCAGGAGCTCCTACAATGAGCAGTTCTTC. Its protein is CASSPPGRSSYNEQFF.

The chain has TRBV11-2 and TRBJ1-5; unclear D gene. With 1 base removed from V and 1 base from J, the gap between germline ends came to 8 bases. CDR1 and CDR2 from the germline V gene are SGHAT and FQNNGV. The CDR3 contains 15 residues. The CDR3 is CASSLGALSNQPQHF. The CDR3 nucleotides are TGTGCCAGCAGCTTAGGGGCCCTAAGCAATCAGCCCCAGCATTTT.

The CDR3 is CASSLRGYEQYF. CDR3 bases: TGTGCCAGCAGCTTGAGGGGGTACGAGCAGTACTTC. This chain joins TRBV5-4 and TRBJ2-7; perhaps TRBD1 as D (6 bases). Germline CDR1 SGHNT, CDR2 YYREEE (reference sequence). The V gene lost 1 base and the J gene lost 4 bases, with 6 bases spanning the gap. The CDR3 length is 12 residues.